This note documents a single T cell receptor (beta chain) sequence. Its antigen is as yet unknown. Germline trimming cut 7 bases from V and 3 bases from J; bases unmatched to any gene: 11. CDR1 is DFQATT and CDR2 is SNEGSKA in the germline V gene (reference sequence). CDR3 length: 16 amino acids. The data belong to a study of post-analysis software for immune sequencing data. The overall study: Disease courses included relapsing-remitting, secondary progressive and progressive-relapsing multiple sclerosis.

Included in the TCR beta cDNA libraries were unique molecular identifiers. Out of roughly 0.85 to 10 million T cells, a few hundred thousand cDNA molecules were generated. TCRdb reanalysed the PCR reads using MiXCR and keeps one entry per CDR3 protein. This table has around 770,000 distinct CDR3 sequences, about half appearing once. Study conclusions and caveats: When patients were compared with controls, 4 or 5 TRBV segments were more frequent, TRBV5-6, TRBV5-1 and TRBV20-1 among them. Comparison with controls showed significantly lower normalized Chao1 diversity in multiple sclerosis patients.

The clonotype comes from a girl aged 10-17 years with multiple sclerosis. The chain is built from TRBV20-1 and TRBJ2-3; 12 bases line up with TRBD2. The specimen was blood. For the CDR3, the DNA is TGCAGTGTTCATGCCGGGACTAGCGGGTATACAGATACGCAGTATTTT. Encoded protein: CSVHAGTSGYTDTQYF.